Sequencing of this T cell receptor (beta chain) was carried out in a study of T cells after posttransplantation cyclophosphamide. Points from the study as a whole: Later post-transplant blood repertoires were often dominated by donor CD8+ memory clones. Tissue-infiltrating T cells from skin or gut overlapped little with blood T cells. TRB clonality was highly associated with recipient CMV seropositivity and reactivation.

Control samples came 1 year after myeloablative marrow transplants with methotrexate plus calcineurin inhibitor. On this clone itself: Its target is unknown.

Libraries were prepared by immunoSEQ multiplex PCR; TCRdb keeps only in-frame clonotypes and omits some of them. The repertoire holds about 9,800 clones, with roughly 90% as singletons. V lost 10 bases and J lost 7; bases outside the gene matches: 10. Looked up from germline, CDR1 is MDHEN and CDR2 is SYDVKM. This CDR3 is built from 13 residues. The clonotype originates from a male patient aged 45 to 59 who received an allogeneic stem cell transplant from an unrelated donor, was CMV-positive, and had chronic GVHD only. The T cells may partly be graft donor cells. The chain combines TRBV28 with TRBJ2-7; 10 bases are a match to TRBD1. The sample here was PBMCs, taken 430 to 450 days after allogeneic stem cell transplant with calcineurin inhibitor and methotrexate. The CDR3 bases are TGTGCCACCCTGGACAGGGGGGCCGGTGAGCAGTACTTC. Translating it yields CATLDRGAGEQYF.